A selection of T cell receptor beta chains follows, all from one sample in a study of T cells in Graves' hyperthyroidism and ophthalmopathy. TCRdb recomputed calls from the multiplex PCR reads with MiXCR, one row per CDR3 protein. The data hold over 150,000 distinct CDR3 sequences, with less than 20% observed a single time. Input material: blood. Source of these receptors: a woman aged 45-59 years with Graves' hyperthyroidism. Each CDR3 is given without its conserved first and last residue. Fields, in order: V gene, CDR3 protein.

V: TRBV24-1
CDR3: ATSDSGHPGQY

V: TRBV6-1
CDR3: ASTDRTAGYEQY

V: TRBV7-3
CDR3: ASSPGAPGAVGQY

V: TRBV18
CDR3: ASSRSTGNQPQH

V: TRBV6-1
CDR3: ASSESGGRRAPSSYNSPLH

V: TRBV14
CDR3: ASSQRQGLAGSYEQY

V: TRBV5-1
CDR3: ASSLGTSGRVADTQY

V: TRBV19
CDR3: ASTQQGIGVGRQNIQY

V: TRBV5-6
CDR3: ASSDRTDPYNEQF

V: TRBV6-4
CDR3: ASSDRTGTPQF

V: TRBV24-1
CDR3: ATSAQGGWEKLF

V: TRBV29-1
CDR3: SVVGGTGELF

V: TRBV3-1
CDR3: ASSQLGSNQPQH

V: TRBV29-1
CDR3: SGGGVKDRGHEQY

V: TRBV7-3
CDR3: ASSLTSVSSYEQY

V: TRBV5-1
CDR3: ASSLANFVRVTDTQY

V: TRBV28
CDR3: ASSLERGWGEQY

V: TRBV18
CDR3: ASSPVARRPSGANVLT

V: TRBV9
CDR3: ASSSRAGGSSYNEQF

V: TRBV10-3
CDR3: AISEGIATVGEKLF

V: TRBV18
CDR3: ASSPPQRINYGYT

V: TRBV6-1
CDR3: ASGRRSMSTEAF

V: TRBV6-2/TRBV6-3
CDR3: ASSTRLAGGGAYNEQF

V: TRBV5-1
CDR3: ASSLELNFYEQY

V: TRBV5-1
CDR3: ASSSGQGAGGYT

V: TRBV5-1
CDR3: ASSLAGTVGSETQY

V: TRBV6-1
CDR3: ASSFSSGGSSYNEQF

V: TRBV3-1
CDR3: ASSPWDRVNTEAF

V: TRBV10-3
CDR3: AISEGQPQAQY

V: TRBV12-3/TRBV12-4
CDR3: ASSLVWGSGYT

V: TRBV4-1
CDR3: ASSQAGIDEQF

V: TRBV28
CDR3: ASSFGGLFSYGYT

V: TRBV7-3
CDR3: ASSSTNEQF

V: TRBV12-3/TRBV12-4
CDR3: ASSYSAGYNEQF

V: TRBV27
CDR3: ASSSGRPGEQY

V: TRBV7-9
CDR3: ASSSDRVTEAF

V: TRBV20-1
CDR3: SAQTGTSGYNEQF

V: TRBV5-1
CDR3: ASSLGVANEKLF

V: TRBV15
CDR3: ATSRDLLEEAF

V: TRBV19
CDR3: ASSRAGLRSGANVLT

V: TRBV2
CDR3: ASSESPLAYQPQH

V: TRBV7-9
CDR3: ASSLGQGFNQPQH

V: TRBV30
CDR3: ARRTGAAAPQF

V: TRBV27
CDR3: ASRLQGAGANVLT

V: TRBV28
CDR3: ASSLWTGAVGTDTQY

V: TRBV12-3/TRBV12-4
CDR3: ASSTKGHNLAKNIQY

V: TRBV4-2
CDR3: ASSQVAPLAGGPQETQY

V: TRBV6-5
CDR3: ASSYNEYTEAF

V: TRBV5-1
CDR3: ASSFNPKTLLQGSPLH

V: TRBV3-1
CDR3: ASSQPPGQGYGTQY

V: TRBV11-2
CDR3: ASSAWTSGRVWEQY

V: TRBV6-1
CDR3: ASSEARGNTEAF

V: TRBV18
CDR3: ASTLDRVGELF

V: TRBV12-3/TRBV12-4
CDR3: ASIVDRANTEAF

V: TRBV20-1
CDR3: SARPGYGNQPQH

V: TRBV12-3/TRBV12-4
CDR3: ASSSGRKSGNTIY

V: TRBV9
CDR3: ASSPRTDYNSPLH

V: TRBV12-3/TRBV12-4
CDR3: ASITTDLAGAEQF

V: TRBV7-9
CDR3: ASSAPDRKNTEAF